These 3 T cell receptor beta chains came from one sample sequenced in a study of shared clonotypes between healthy human individuals (dated by TCRdb to the early 2020s). Library preparation employed the immunoSEQ multiplex PCR assay. TCRdb mirrors the immuneACCESS table, restricted to in-frame sequences. Some clones are absent from its copies; in checked studies, under half trace to an unresolved V gene, and the reason for the others is unknown. This sample is represented by about 460,000 clones; approximately 80% of them were singletons. The ten largest clones represent around 11% of the sample. Sequenced sample: PBMCs. The receptors stem from a middle-aged woman in good health. Some clones in this sample may be carry-over from other donors' samples.

The CDR3 sequence: CASSLRGDEQPQHF. The CDR3 DNA follows: TGTGCCAGCAGTCTCCGAGGGGATGAGCAGCCCCAGCATTTT. This chain joins TRBV27 and TRBJ1-5; D may be TRBD1 (5 bases). The germline V gene has CDR1 MNHEY and CDR2 SMNVEV (reference sequence). The CDR3 is 14 residues long. Trimming took off 5 bases at V and 7 bases at J, with 15 bases between the two ends.

V is TRBV9 and J is TRBJ1-2, with D tentatively TRBD1 (5 bases). Germline CDR1 reads SGDLS; CDR2 reads YYNGEE. The CDR3 covers 11 residues. V dropped 3 bases and J dropped 8 bases, with 8 bases sitting between them. This CDR3 is CASSAGRGYTF. CDR3 DNA: TGTGCCAGCAGCGCAGGGCGAGGCTACACCTTC.

As regards this clone: A much larger clone is a single base away; this may be a read error. Other DNA sequences in this specimen translate into the identical CDR3. The genes are TRBV7-3 and TRBJ2-5; D is ambiguous. CDR3 length: 13 residues. Germline V CDR1 and CDR2: SGHTA, FQGTGA. This CDR3 is CASSFTWGETQYF. The CDR3 coding sequence is TGTGCTAGCAGCTTTACGTGGGGAGAGACCCAGTACTTC.